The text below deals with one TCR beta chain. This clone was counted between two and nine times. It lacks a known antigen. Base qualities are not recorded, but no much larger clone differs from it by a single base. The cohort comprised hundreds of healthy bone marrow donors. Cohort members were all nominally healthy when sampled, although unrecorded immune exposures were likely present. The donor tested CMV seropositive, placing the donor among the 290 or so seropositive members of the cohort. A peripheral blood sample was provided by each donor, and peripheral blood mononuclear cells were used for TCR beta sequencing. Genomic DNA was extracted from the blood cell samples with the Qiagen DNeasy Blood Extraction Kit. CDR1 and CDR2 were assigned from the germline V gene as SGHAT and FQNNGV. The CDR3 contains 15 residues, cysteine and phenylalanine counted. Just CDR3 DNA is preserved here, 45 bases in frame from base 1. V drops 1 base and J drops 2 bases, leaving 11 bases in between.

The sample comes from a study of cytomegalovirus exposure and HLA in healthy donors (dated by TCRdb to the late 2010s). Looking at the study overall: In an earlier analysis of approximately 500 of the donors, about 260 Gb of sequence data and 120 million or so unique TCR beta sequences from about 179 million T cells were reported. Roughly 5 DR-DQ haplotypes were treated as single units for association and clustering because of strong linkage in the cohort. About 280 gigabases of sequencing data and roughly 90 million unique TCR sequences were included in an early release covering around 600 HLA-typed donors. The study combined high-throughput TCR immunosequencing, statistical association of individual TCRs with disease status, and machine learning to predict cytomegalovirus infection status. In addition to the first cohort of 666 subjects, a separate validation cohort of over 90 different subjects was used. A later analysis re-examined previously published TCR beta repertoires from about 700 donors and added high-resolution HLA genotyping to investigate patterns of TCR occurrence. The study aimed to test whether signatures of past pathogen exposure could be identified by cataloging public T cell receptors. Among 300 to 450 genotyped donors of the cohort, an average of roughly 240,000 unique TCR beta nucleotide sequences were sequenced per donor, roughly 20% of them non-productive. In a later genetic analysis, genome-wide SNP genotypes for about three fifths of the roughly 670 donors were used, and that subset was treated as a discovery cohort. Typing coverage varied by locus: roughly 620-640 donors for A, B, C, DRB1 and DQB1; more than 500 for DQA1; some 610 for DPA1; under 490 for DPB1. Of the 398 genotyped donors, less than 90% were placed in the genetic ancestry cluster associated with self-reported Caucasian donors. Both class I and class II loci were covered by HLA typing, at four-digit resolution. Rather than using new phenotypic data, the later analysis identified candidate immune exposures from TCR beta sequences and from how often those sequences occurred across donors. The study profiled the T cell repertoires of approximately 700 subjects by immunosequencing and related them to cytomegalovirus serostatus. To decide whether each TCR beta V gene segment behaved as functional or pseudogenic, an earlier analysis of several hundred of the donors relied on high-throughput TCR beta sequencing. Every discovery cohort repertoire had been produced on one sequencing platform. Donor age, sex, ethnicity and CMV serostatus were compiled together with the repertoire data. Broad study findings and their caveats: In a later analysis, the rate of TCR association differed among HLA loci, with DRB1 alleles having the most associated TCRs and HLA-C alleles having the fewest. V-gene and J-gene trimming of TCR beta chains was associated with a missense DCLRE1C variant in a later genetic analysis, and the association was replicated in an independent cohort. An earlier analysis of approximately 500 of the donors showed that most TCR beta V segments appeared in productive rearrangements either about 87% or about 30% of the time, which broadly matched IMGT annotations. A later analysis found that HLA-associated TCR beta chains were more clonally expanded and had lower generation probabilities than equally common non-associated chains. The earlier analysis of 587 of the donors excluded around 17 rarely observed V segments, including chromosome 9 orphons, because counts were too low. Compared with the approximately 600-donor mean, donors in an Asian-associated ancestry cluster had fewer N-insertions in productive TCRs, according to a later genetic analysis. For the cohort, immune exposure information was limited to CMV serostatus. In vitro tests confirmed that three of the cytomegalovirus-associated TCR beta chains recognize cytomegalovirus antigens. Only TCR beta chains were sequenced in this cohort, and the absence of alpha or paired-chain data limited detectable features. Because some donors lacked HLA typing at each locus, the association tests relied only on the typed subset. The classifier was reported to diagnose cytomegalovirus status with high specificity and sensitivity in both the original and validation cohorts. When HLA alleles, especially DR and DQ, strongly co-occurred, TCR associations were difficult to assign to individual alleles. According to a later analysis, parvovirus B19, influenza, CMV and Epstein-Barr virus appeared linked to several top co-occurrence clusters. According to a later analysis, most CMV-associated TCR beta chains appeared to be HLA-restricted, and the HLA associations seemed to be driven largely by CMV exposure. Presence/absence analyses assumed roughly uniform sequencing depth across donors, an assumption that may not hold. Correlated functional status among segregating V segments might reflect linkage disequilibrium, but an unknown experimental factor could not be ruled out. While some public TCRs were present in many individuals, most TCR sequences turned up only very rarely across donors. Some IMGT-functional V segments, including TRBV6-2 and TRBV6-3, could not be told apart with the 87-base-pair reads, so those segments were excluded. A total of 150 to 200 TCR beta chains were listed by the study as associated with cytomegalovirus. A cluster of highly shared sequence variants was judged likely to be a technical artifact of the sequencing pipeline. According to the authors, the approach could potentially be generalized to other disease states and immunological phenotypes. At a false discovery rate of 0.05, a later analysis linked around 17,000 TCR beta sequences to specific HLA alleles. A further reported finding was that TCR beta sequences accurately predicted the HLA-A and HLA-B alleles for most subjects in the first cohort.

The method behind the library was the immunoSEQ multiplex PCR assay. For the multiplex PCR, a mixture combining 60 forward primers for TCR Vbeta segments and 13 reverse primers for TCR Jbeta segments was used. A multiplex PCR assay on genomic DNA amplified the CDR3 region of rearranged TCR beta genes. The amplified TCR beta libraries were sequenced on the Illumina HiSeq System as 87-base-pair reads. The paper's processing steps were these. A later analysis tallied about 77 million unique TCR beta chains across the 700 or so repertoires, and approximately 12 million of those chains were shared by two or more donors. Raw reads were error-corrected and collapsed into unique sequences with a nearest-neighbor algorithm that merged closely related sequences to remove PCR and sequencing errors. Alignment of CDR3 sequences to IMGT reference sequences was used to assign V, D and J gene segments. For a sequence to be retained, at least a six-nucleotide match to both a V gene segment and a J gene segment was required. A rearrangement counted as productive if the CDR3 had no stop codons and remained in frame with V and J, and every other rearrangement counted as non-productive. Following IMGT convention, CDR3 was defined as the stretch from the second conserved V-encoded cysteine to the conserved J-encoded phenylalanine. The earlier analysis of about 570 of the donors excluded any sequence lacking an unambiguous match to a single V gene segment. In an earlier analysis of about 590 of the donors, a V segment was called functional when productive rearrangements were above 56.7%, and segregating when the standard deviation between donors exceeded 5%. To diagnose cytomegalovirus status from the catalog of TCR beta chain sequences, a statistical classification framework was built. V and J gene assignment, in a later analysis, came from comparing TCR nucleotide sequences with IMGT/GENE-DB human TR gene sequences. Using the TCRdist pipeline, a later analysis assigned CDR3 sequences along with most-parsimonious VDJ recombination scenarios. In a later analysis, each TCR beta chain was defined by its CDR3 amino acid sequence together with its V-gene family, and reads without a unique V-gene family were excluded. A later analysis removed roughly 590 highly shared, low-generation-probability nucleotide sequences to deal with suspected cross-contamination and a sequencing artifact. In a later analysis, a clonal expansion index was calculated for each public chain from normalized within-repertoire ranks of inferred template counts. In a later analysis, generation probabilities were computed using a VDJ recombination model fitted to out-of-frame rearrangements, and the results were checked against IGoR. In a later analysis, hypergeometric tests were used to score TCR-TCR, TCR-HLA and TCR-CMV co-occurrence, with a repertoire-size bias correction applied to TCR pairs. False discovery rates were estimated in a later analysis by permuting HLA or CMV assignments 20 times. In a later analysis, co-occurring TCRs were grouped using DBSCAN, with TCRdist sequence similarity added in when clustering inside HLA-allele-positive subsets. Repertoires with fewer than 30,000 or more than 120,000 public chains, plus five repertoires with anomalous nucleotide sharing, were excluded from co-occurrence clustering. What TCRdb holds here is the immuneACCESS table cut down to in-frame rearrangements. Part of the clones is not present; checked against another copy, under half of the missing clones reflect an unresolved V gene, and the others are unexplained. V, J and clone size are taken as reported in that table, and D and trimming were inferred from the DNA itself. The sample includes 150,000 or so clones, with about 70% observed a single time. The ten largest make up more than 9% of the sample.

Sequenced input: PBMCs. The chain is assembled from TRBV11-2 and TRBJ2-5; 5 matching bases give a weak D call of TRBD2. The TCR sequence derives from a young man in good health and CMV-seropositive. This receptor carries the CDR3 CASSLGNPGQETQYF. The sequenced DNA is TGTGCCAGCAGCTTAGGTAATCCGGGGCAAGAGACCCAGTACTTC.